A single sample gave rise to the 11 T cell receptor beta chains below, sequenced in a study of T-cell memory formation after mild COVID-19. In TCRdb, the 5' RACE reads were re-called with MiXCR into one record per CDR3 protein. The sample contains about 500,000 distinct CDR3 sequences, roughly 22% of which appear only once. Specimen: PBMCs or a T cell subset sorted from them (not recorded which). These receptors all come from an adult woman who had mild COVID-19 (a few samples of this study predate the infection). Cell type and time point are not known.

The rearrangement uses TRBV3-1 and TRBJ1-2; D not certain. V gave up 0 bases and J gave up 2 bases, with 13 bases separating them. This CDR3 has 16 amino acids. Germline V gene sequence: CDR1 LGHDT, CDR2 YNNKEL (reference sequence). The CDR3 spells CASSQDMPLDNYGYTF. The CDR3, as DNA: TGTGCCAGCAGCCAAGATATGCCGCTGGACAACTATGGCTACACCTTC.

This chain connects TRBV7-9 to TRBJ2-7, with D unclear. Germline-derived CDR1 and CDR2 are SEHNR and FQNEAQ (reference sequence). The CDR3 covers 14 residues. Trimming removed 2 bases from V and 3 bases from J, with 11 bases in between. The CDR3 sequence: CASSLNQFSYEQYF. Here the CDR3 DNA reads TGTGCCAGCAGCTTAAACCAGTTCAGCTACGAGCAGTACTTC.

Only a few counts were recorded for this clonotype. This chain joins TRBV5-1 and TRBJ2-2; a weak D match, TRBD1 (6 bases). Germline V gives CDR1 SGHRS, CDR2 YFSETQ. CDR3 length: 15 amino acids. V shed 0 bases and J shed 9 bases, with 15 bases lying between them. In nucleotides, the CDR3 is TGCGCCAGCAGCTTGGCAGGGGACCATCGCCGGGAGCTGTTTTTT. It codes for CASSLAGDHRRELFF.

The chain is built from TRBV6-6 and TRBJ1-2; the match to TRBD1 covers 12 bases. There are 16 residues in the CDR3. V gave up 4 bases and J gave up 4 bases; unmatched junction bases: 7. Germline CDR1 MNHNY, CDR2 SVGAGI (reference sequence). The CDR3 protein is CASSSGQGARSYGYTF. The CDR3 DNA reads TGTGCCAGCAGTTCGGGACAGGGGGCGCGGAGCTATGGCTACACCTTC.

This clonotype was detected a few times. The V call is TRBV11-3, the J call TRBJ2-7, with 7 bases fitting TRBD2. The V gene end was trimmed by 7 bases and the J gene end by 3 bases; junction bases not matched to a gene: 6. Germline CDR1 is SGHNT and CDR2 is YENEEA. The CDR3 totals 13 residues. The chain's CDR3 is CASNYGEGYEQYF. The DNA of the CDR3 is TGTGCCAGCAACTACGGGGAGGGCTACGAGCAGTACTTC. The full variable domain, its missing parts supplied by reference TRBV11-3 and TRBJ2-7, is EAGVVQSPRYKIIEKKQPVAFWCNPISGHNTLYWYLQNLGQGPELLIRYENEEAVDDSQLPKDRFSAERLKGVDSTLKIQPAELGDSAVYLCASNYGEGYEQYFGPGTRLTVT.

This chain connects TRBV6-2 or TRBV6-3 to TRBJ2-5; D gene ambiguous. CDR1 MNHEY and CDR2 SVGEGT come from the germline V gene. The V end was cut by 11 bases, the J end by 5 bases, with 21 bases between. The length of the CDR3 is 14 residues. This CDR3 is CAREDTWASETQYF. In nucleotides, the CDR3 is TGTGCCCGTGAAGACACCTGGGCATCGGAGACCCAGTACTTC.

In its sample, this clonotype was seen a few times. The rearrangement joins TRBV27 to TRBJ2-1; 16 positions match TRBD2. The J segment lost 9 bases and the V segment lost 7 bases, leaving 6 bases of the junction unmatched. The CDR3 is made up of 15 amino acids. Germline V CDR1 and CDR2: MNHEY, SMNVEV (reference sequence). CDR3 nucleotides: TGTGCCAGCACCGGGACTAGCGGGAGGGCAAGTGAGCAGTTCTTC. Residues: CASTGTSGRASEQFF.

The CDR3: CASSIVRGRNSPLHF. The CDR3 coding sequence is TGTGCCAGTAGTATAGTGAGGGGTAGGAATTCACCCCTCCACTTT. The V and J genes are TRBV19 and TRBJ1-6; TRBD1 is a possible D gene (5 bases). There are 15 residues in the CDR3. CDR1 is LNHDA and CDR2 is SQIVND in the germline V gene (reference sequence). V was clipped by 1 base and J by 7 bases, with 11 bases between them.

This clonotype has more than one count but fewer than ten. This chain uses TRBV19 with TRBJ2-5; no definite D call. V was trimmed by 7 bases and J by 2 bases, leaving 11 bases between them. Germline CDR1 reads LNHDA; CDR2 reads SQIVND (reference sequence). The CDR3 runs to 13 residues. In nucleotides, the CDR3 is TGTGCCAGTACTTCTGGGGATCAAGAGACCCAGTACTTC. It is translated as CASTSGDQETQYF. Filled out from reference TRBV19 and TRBJ2-5, the complete variable domain reads DGGITQSPKYLFRKEGQNVTLSCEQNLNHDAMYWYRQDPGQGLRLIYYSQIVNDFQKGDIAEGYSVSREKKESFPLTVTSAQKNPTAFYLCASTSGDQETQYFGPGTRLLVL.

The genes are TRBV5-1 and TRBJ2-1; TRBD2 matches 12 bases. This CDR3 is 17 amino acids long. The germline V gene encodes CDR1 SGHRS and CDR2 YFSETQ. Germline trimming cut 4 bases from V and 2 bases from J; bases unmatched to any gene: 7. The CDR3 nucleotides are TGCGCCAGCAGCCGGGAGACTAGCGGGAGTACCTACAATGAGCAGTTCTTC. Translated, it gives CASSRETSGSTYNEQFF.

The V call is TRBV12-3 or TRBV12-4, the J call TRBJ1-3; possibly TRBD1 for D (6 bases). This CDR3 has 14 amino acids. V was shortened by 7 bases and J by 4 bases, with 14 bases between the two germline ends. The DNA of the CDR3 is TGTGCCAGCAAGTATCGGGGGCCCGGAAACACCATATATTTT. Amino acids: CASKYRGPGNTIYF.